This is a list of T cell receptor beta chains from one sample in a study of response to subunit inactivated influenza vaccine. From the RT-PCR reads, TCRdb called clonotypes with MiXCR, one entry per CDR3 protein. This sample carries hundreds of thousands of distinct CDR3 sequences, 13% to 15% of them seen once, and the ten largest clones take 7.5% to 8%. The sequencing here drew on PBMCs from blood, taken approximately 15 days before vaccination. The receptor set was obtained from a man aged 45-65 years who received an inactivated influenza vaccine. Both conserved end residues are part of each CDR3. Each record gives: CDR3 length, D gene, J gene, V gene, clone size, CDR3 protein, CDR3 DNA. The D gene is left open where the match is weak. A row's size may be missing; if present it is once, few, many or a size class.

CDR3 length: 16; D gene: NA; J gene: TRBJ2-6; V gene: TRBV10-3; clone size: NA; CDR3 protein: CAISESGSSGANVLTF; CDR3 DNA: TGTGCCATCAGTGAGTCAGGCAGCTCTGGGGCCAACGTCCTGACTTTC
CDR3 length: 15; D gene: TRBD2; J gene: TRBJ2-7; V gene: TRBV6-2/TRBV6-3; clone size: NA; CDR3 protein: CASSYWRETTGEQYF; CDR3 DNA: TGTGCCAGCAGTTACTGGCGGGAGACCACGGGAGAGCAGTACTTC
CDR3 length: 15; D gene: NA; J gene: TRBJ2-3; V gene: TRBV7-8; clone size: NA; CDR3 protein: CASSLARSSTDTQYF; CDR3 DNA: TGTGCCAGCAGCTTAGCCAGATCTAGCACAGATACGCAGTATTTT
CDR3 length: 16; D gene: TRBD1; J gene: TRBJ2-2; V gene: TRBV27; clone size: NA; CDR3 protein: CASSFARQGGTGELFF; CDR3 DNA: TGTGCCAGCAGTTTCGCGAGACAGGGTGGGACCGGGGAGCTGTTTTTT
CDR3 length: 14; D gene: TRBD1; J gene: TRBJ2-5; V gene: TRBV27; clone size: many; CDR3 protein: CASSRGQGWETQYF; CDR3 DNA: TGTGCCAGCAGTAGGGGACAGGGGTGGGAGACCCAGTACTTC
CDR3 length: 15; D gene: NA; J gene: TRBJ1-5; V gene: TRBV12-3/TRBV12-4; clone size: NA; CDR3 protein: CASSPHSLGNQPQHF; CDR3 DNA: TGTGCCAGCAGCCCTCATAGTTTGGGGAATCAGCCCCAGCATTTT
CDR3 length: 14; D gene: TRBD1; J gene: TRBJ2-1; V gene: TRBV5-6; clone size: NA; CDR3 protein: CASSPDRGHNEQFF; CDR3 DNA: TGTGCCAGCAGCCCGGACAGGGGACACAATGAGCAGTTCTTC
CDR3 length: 14; D gene: NA; J gene: TRBJ1-1; V gene: TRBV18; clone size: NA; CDR3 protein: CASSPTAKGTEAFF; CDR3 DNA: TGTGCCAGCTCACCGACAGCTAAAGGGACTGAAGCTTTCTTT
CDR3 length: 11; D gene: NA; J gene: TRBJ2-7; V gene: TRBV12-3/TRBV12-4; clone size: few; CDR3 protein: CASSQPGEQYF; CDR3 DNA: TGTGCCAGCAGTCAGCCGGGAGAGCAGTACTTC
CDR3 length: 15; D gene: NA; J gene: TRBJ2-1; V gene: TRBV14; clone size: NA; CDR3 protein: CASSQKQGSYNEQFF; CDR3 DNA: TGTGCCAGCAGCCAGAAACAGGGATCCTACAATGAGCAGTTCTTC
CDR3 length: 16; D gene: TRBD2; J gene: TRBJ2-7; V gene: TRBV30; clone size: NA; CDR3 protein: CAWSLLAGGNSYEQYF; CDR3 DNA: TGTGCCTGGAGTCTCCTAGCGGGAGGTAATTCCTACGAGCAGTACTTC
CDR3 length: 15; D gene: TRBD2; J gene: TRBJ2-4; V gene: TRBV10-3; clone size: few; CDR3 protein: CAISESGTSQNIQYF; CDR3 DNA: TGTGCCATCAGTGAGTCCGGGACTAGTCAAAACATTCAGTACTTC
CDR3 length: 15; D gene: TRBD2; J gene: TRBJ2-1; V gene: TRBV5-1; clone size: few; CDR3 protein: CASSLGGRGYNEQFF; CDR3 DNA: TGCGCCAGCAGCTTGGGCGGGAGGGGCTACAATGAGCAGTTCTTC
CDR3 length: 12; D gene: TRBD1; J gene: TRBJ2-7; V gene: TRBV10-3; clone size: few; CDR3 protein: CAIGDRDHEQYF; CDR3 DNA: TGTGCCATCGGGGACAGGGACCACGAGCAGTACTTC
CDR3 length: 14; D gene: NA; J gene: TRBJ2-3; V gene: TRBV7-9; clone size: few; CDR3 protein: CAESPGAGTDTQYF; CDR3 DNA: TGTGCCGAATCCCCGGGGGCGGGCACAGATACGCAGTATTTT
CDR3 length: 16; D gene: TRBD2; J gene: TRBJ2-1; V gene: TRBV9; clone size: few; CDR3 protein: CASSVESSGVYNEQFF; CDR3 DNA: TGTGCCAGCAGCGTAGAGTCTAGCGGGGTATACAATGAGCAGTTCTTC
CDR3 length: 18; D gene: TRBD2; J gene: TRBJ2-3; V gene: TRBV24-1; clone size: many; CDR3 protein: CATSDLADSGGRTDTQYF; CDR3 DNA: TGTGCCACCAGTGATTTGGCCGATAGCGGGGGCCGCACAGATACGCAGTATTTT
CDR3 length: 14; D gene: NA; J gene: TRBJ2-1; V gene: TRBV4-3; clone size: NA; CDR3 protein: CASSQEARQEQQFF; CDR3 DNA: TGCGCCAGCAGCCAAGAGGCCCGTCAAGAGCAGCAGTTCTTC
CDR3 length: 15; D gene: TRBD1; J gene: TRBJ1-4; V gene: TRBV5-1; clone size: NA; CDR3 protein: CASSSTGVANEKLFF; CDR3 DNA: TGCGCCAGCAGTTCAACAGGGGTGGCTAATGAAAAACTGTTTTTT
CDR3 length: 14; D gene: NA; J gene: TRBJ2-7; V gene: TRBV3-1; clone size: few; CDR3 protein: CASSQVGSSVEQYF; CDR3 DNA: TGTGCCAGCAGCCAAGTCGGGTCCTCGGTCGAGCAGTACTTC
CDR3 length: 16; D gene: TRBD2; J gene: TRBJ2-5; V gene: TRBV12-3/TRBV12-4; clone size: NA; CDR3 protein: CPSSPDVAGFIWTQYF; CDR3 DNA: TGTCCCAGCAGTCCCGACGTAGCGGGGTTTATTTGGACCCAGTACTTC
CDR3 length: 12; D gene: NA; J gene: TRBJ2-7; V gene: TRBV5-1; clone size: few; CDR3 protein: CASSFGGGEQYF; CDR3 DNA: TGCGCCAGCAGCTTTGGTGGGGGCGAGCAGTACTTC
CDR3 length: 15; D gene: NA; J gene: TRBJ2-3; V gene: TRBV7-9; clone size: few; CDR3 protein: CASSLVRGVVDTQYF; CDR3 DNA: TGTGCCAGCAGCTTAGTACGGGGCGTTGTAGATACGCAGTATTTT
CDR3 length: 15; D gene: NA; J gene: TRBJ1-1; V gene: TRBV20-1; clone size: many; CDR3 protein: CSARGRQNMNTEAFF; CDR3 DNA: TGCAGTGCTAGAGGAAGACAGAACATGAACACTGAAGCTTTCTTT
CDR3 length: 15; D gene: NA; J gene: TRBJ2-7; V gene: TRBV3-1; clone size: few; CDR3 protein: CASSQDIVGAYEQYF; CDR3 DNA: TGTGCCAGCAGCCAAGATATAGTCGGTGCCTACGAGCAGTACTTC
CDR3 length: 14; D gene: NA; J gene: TRBJ2-1; V gene: TRBV20-1; clone size: few; CDR3 protein: CSASLPQKVNEQFF; CDR3 DNA: TGCAGTGCTAGTCTCCCCCAGAAGGTAAATGAGCAGTTCTTC
CDR3 length: 14; D gene: NA; J gene: TRBJ2-3; V gene: TRBV12-3/TRBV12-4; clone size: many; CDR3 protein: CASSLSEGPDTQYF; CDR3 DNA: TGTGCCAGCAGTTTAAGCGAGGGCCCAGATACGCAGTATTTT
CDR3 length: 16; D gene: NA; J gene: TRBJ2-3; V gene: TRBV6-2/TRBV6-3; clone size: NA; CDR3 protein: CASSHRIEGRTDTQYF; CDR3 DNA: TGTGCCAGCAGCCATCGCATTGAGGGGAGAACGGATACGCAGTATTTT
CDR3 length: 16; D gene: NA; J gene: TRBJ2-3; V gene: TRBV5-1; clone size: many; CDR3 protein: CASSLVDRGPTDTQYF; CDR3 DNA: TGCGCCAGCAGCTTGGTGGACCGAGGGCCCACAGATACGCAGTATTTT
CDR3 length: 15; D gene: NA; J gene: TRBJ2-6; V gene: TRBV12-3/TRBV12-4; clone size: NA; CDR3 protein: CASTPTGKRANVLTF; CDR3 DNA: TGTGCCAGCACCCCGACGGGAAAGAGGGCCAACGTCCTGACTTTC
CDR3 length: 15; D gene: TRBD2; J gene: TRBJ2-3; V gene: TRBV10-3; clone size: NA; CDR3 protein: CATRTSGMATDTQYF; CDR3 DNA: TGTGCCACCCGGACTAGCGGGATGGCAACAGATACGCAGTATTTT
CDR3 length: 13; D gene: NA; J gene: TRBJ2-1; V gene: TRBV5-1; clone size: many; CDR3 protein: CASSPGNHNEQFF; CDR3 DNA: TGCGCCAGCAGTCCCGGGAACCACAATGAGCAGTTCTTC